The 24 T cell receptor beta chains reported below all come from one sample, sequenced in a study of T-cell reconstitution after alpha-beta-depleted transplantation in children. For TCRbeta, the library was prepared with unique molecular identifiers. Each CDR3 protein gets one entry after TCRdb re-called the PCR reads with MiXCR. This sample has 150,000 to 250,000 distinct CDR3 sequences; roughly 15% occur once, and the top ten carry around 14%. Specimen: PBMCs from the stem cell graft donor, collected from the stem cell graft. The receptors were sampled from a human donor who donated a stem cell graft to a child with acute lymphoblastic leukemia.

This clonotype was recorded many times. The chain joins TRBV3-1 to TRBJ2-5; D ambiguous. Trimming took 0 bases from V and 0 from J, leaving 8 bases between them. The CDR3 is 15 amino acids. CDR1 and CDR2 (germline): LGHDT, YNNKEL (reference sequence). CDR3 coding DNA: TGTGCCAGCAGCCAAGATGCCAGCCACCAAGAGACCCAGTACTTC. Its translation: CASSQDASHQETQYF.

The sample holds one count of this clonotype. A much larger clone differs by one base, so this may be a read error. This chain uses TRBV27 with TRBJ2-7, with D tentatively TRBD1 (6 bases). The CDR3 totals 15 residues. Germline CDR1 MNHEY, CDR2 SMNVEV (reference sequence). The CDR3: CASSGIGDNTYDQYF. DNA of the CDR3: TGTGCCAGCAGTGGAATAGGGGACAACACCTACGACCAGTACTTC.

In the case of this clonotype: At one of its ends the junction is not consistent with the germline gene, which may arise from a read error. The chain recombines TRBV20-1 with TRBJ2-1; 11 bases line up with TRBD2. This CDR3 comprises 17 residues. CDR1 is DFQATT and CDR2 is SNEGSKA in the germline V gene (reference sequence). The CDR3 protein is CCARELAGAVSYNEQFF. CDR3 coding DNA: TGCTGTGCTAGAGAACTAGCGGGAGCGGTCTCCTACAATGAGCAGTTCTTC.

This clonotype was counted many times. The chain recombines TRBV12-3 or TRBV12-4 with TRBJ2-5, with 8 bases fitting TRBD2. The J segment lost 0 bases and the V segment lost 4 bases, leaving 10 bases of the junction unmatched. This CDR3 contains 17 residues. CDR3 in amino acids: CASSSPLAGSYQETQYF. The CDR3 nucleotides are TGTGCCAGCAGTTCACCTCTAGCGGGCAGTTACCAAGAGACCCAGTACTTC.

As regards this clonotype: This clone may be a read error of a much larger clone one base away. This chain connects TRBV5-1 to TRBJ2-1; a weak D match, TRBD2 (5 bases). CDR1 is SGHRS, CDR2 YFSETQ, per germline. The CDR3 spans 16 residues. V gave up 2 bases and J gave up 6 bases, with 18 bases separating them. In DNA form, the CDR3 reads TGCGCCAGCAGCTTTAGTGGCGGGTACACCTCCAATGAGCAGTTCTTC. This codes for CASSFSGGYTSNEQFF.

Notes on this clonotype: A much larger clone differs from this one at a single base, so this may be a read error. The rearrangement joins TRBV5-1 to TRBJ2-7; TRBD1 matches 9 bases. Germline lookup yields CDR1 SGHRS and CDR2 YFSETQ. J gave up 4 bases and V 4 bases, and 6 bases lay outside the gene matches. This CDR3 region has 14 residues. DNA of the CDR3: TGCGCCAGCAGCGCGGGACAGGGAGAGTACGAGCAGTACTTC. It yields the protein CASSAGQGEYEQYF.

V usage is TRBV20-1 and J usage is TRBJ2-5; D is possibly TRBD1 (6 bases). This CDR3 has 13 residues. Trimming removed 7 bases from V and 9 bases from J, with 21 bases in between. The germline gives CDR1 DFQATT, CDR2 SNEGSKA (reference sequence). CDR3 amino acids: CSGGGDTARAQYF. The CDR3 nucleotides read TGCAGTGGGGGTGGGGACACGGCGAGGGCCCAGTACTTC.

This chain uses TRBV7-9 with TRBJ1-4; TRBD1 might be the D (6 bases). This CDR3 is built from 15 residues. The V and J ends lost 1 base and 5 bases respectively, with 11 bases between them. Germline CDR1 and CDR2: SEHNR and FQNEAQ (reference sequence). CDR3 nucleotide sequence: TGTGCCAGCAGCTTAGGTGGACAGTTCAATGAAAAACTGTTTTTT. Its protein is CASSLGGQFNEKLFF.

This clonotype has a handful of counts. The chain couples TRBV19 to TRBJ2-5, with D possibly TRBD2 on 6 matching bases. Germline assignment: CDR1 LNHDA and CDR2 SQIVND (reference sequence). This CDR3 spans 14 amino acids. Trimming cost V 5 bases and J 1 base, with 11 bases left between them. CDR3 DNA sequence: TGTGCCAGTAGTCGCGGGGACTCCCAAGAGACCCAGTACTTC. It is translated as CASSRGDSQETQYF.

This clonotype has ten or more counts. The rearrangement links TRBV24-1 to TRBJ2-1, with TRBD2 identical over 7 bases. The junction had 5 bases not matched to a gene; V was cut back by 4 bases and J by 6 bases. The CDR3 contains 14 residues. CDR1 KGHDR and CDR2 SFDVKD come from the germline V gene. The CDR3 DNA follows: TGTGCCACCAGTGACCCGACTAGCTTCAATGAGCAGTTCTTC. Translation: CATSDPTSFNEQFF.

This clonotype was observed at least ten times. This chain connects TRBV6-1 to TRBJ2-5; D gene uncertain. The CDR3 loop spans 14 amino acids. V was clipped by 8 bases and J by 5 bases, with 18 bases between them. From germline, CDR1 is MNHNS and CDR2 SASEGT. As DNA, the CDR3 is TGTGCCAGCGGCGAGACGCAGCTTGTGGAGACCCAGTACTTC. As protein: CASGETQLVETQYF.

V and J are TRBV5-1 and TRBJ2-5; TRBD1 matches 7 bases. The V and J ends lost 4 bases and 0 bases, in that order; junction bases with no gene match: 12. CDR3 size: 17 residues. CDR1 is SGHRS, CDR2 YFSETQ, per germline. The chain's CDR3 is CASSTLNRGKDQETQYF. In DNA, the CDR3 is TGCGCCAGCAGCACCCTGAACAGGGGAAAGGACCAAGAGACCCAGTACTTC. Drawing the rest from reference TRBV5-1 and TRBJ2-5, the complete variable domain is KAGVTQTPRYLIKTRGQQVTLSCSPISGHRSVSWYQQTPGQGLQFLFEYFSETQRNKGNFPGRFSGRQFSNSRSEMNVSTLELGDSALYLCASSTLNRGKDQETQYFGPGTRLLVL.

This clonotype was detected many times. This chain joins TRBV12-3 or TRBV12-4 and TRBJ2-3; D remains ambiguous. V was pared by 7 bases and J by 2 bases, with 13 bases between. The CDR3 has 14 residues. CDR3 coding DNA: TGTGCCAGCACCTACGGCGGTACCACAGATACGCAGTATTTT. Its protein is CASTYGGTTDTQYF.

This clonotype was recorded a few times. The CDR3 is CASSDPGTSGIYEQYF. CDR3 in DNA: TGTGCCAGCAGTGATCCCGGGACTAGCGGGATTTACGAGCAGTACTTC. The gene calls are TRBV28 and TRBJ2-7, with 13 bases aligning to TRBD2. There are 16 residues in the CDR3. Germline V gene data show CDR1 as MDHEN and CDR2 as SYDVKM. V gave up 5 bases and J gave up 4 bases; unmatched junction bases: 8.

This clonotype was recorded at least ten times. This rearrangement joins TRBV5-1 to TRBJ2-1; D is possibly TRBD1 or TRBD2 (5 bases each). V was trimmed by 1 base and J by 0 bases, leaving 14 bases between them. The CDR3 length is 17 residues. The germline V gene encodes CDR1 SGHRS and CDR2 YFSETQ. The chain's CDR3 is CASSLKSGPSSYNEQFF. The CDR3, as DNA: TGCGCCAGCAGCTTGAAGTCGGGACCGAGCTCCTACAATGAGCAGTTCTTC.

This clonotype was picked up many times. The J gene is TRBJ2-3, the V gene TRBV28, with 10 bases that match TRBD2. The CDR3 consists of 16 residues. With 5 bases clipped from V and 3 bases from J, the junction kept 8 bases outside the gene matches. Looked up from germline, CDR1 is MDHEN and CDR2 is SYDVKM. The CDR3 reads CASSPLASGRTDTQYF. The CDR3 DNA reads as TGTGCCAGCAGTCCCCTAGCTAGCGGGAGAACAGATACGCAGTATTTT.

The table lists this clonotype with many counts. V usage is TRBV5-6 and J usage is TRBJ2-2; possibly TRBD1 or TRBD2 for D (5 bases each). This CDR3 spans 16 amino acids. V was trimmed by 1 base and J by 4 bases, leaving 14 bases between them. Germline lookup yields CDR1 SGHDT and CDR2 YYEEEE. The CDR3 DNA follows: TGTGCCAGCAGCTTGCCCAGTGGGACCCCCACCGGGGAGCTGTTTTTT. This encodes CASSLPSGTPTGELFF. The full variable domain, rest sourced from reference TRBV5-6 and TRBJ2-2, is DAGVTQSPTHLIKTRGQQVTLRCSPKSGHDTVSWYQQALGQGPQFIFQYYEEEERQRGNFPDRFSGHQFPNYSSELNVNALLLGDSALYLCASSLPSGTPTGELFFGEGSRLTVL.

With respect to this clonotype: A much larger clonotype is one base distant, so this may be a read error. This chain links TRBV27 with TRBJ2-3; a weak D match, TRBD2 (6 bases). The CDR3 extends over 16 amino acids. V was trimmed by 5 bases and J by 0 bases, leaving 15 bases between them. Germline loops: CDR1 MNHEY, CDR2 SMNVEV (reference sequence). The CDR3 sequence is CASSRTLAPSTDTQYF. The CDR3 DNA reads as TGTGCCAGCAGTCGGACGCTAGCGCCCAGCACAGATACGCAGTATTTT.

This clonotype was counted between two and nine times. The chain carries TRBV5-6 and TRBJ1-1, with D tentatively TRBD1 (5 bases). V was clipped by 3 bases and J by 4 bases, with 16 bases between them. The CDR3 contains 15 residues. From germline, CDR1 is SGHDT and CDR2 YYEEEE. The CDR3 loop is CASSSRRFGGTEAFF. The CDR3 nucleotides are TGTGCCAGCAGCTCCCGACGCTTTGGGGGCACTGAAGCTTTCTTT.

The chain links TRBV4-1 to TRBJ2-7, with TRBD2 matching 12 bases. This CDR3 has 16 amino acids. V shed 4 bases, J shed 1 base, and the junction held 5 bases outside the gene matches. Germline-derived CDR1 and CDR2 are MGHRA and YSYEKL. DNA of the CDR3: TGCGCCAGCAGCCGCCGGACTAGCGGGGAATCCTACGAGCAGTACTTC. Amino acid sequence: CASSRRTSGESYEQYF.

This clonotype was recorded a few times. The chain employs TRBV5-1 and TRBJ2-7; 12 bases line up with TRBD1. The CDR3 has 15 residues. Germline lookup yields CDR1 SGHRS and CDR2 YFSETQ. Germline trimming cut 3 bases from V and 6 bases from J; bases unmatched to any gene: 7. CDR3 DNA: TGCGCCAGCAGCTACCCGGGACAGGGGGCGGGCGAGCAGTACTTC. Its translation is CASSYPGQGAGEQYF.

Ten or more counts support this clonotype. The chain links TRBV20-1 to TRBJ2-1, with D perhaps TRBD1 or TRBD2 (5 bases each). CDR1 and CDR2 from the germline V gene are DFQATT and SNEGSKA (reference sequence). The CDR3 runs to 19 residues. With 2 bases removed from V and 0 bases from J, the gap between germline ends came to 23 bases. For the CDR3, the DNA is TGCAGTGCTAGAATTCACCGGGGCGGTAAGTCACACTCCTACAATGAGCAGTTCTTC. Translated, it gives CSARIHRGGKSHSYNEQFF.

In this sample, this clonotype turned up many times. The chain employs TRBV10-3 and TRBJ1-1; D is ambiguous. The CDR3 extends over 15 amino acids. Germline V gives CDR1 ENHRY, CDR2 SYGVKD. V was clipped by 5 bases and J by 3 bases, with 16 bases between them. The CDR3 here is CAISRGDLWDTEAFF. Written as DNA, the CDR3 is TGTGCCATCAGTCGCGGGGATCTTTGGGACACTGAAGCTTTCTTT.

At least ten counts were recorded for this clonotype. The J gene is TRBJ1-1, the V gene TRBV20-1, with D uncertain. The V and J ends lost 4 bases and 4 bases respectively, with 13 bases between them. CDR3 length: 13 residues. Per germline, CDR1 DFQATT and CDR2 SNEGSKA (reference sequence). The CDR3 region is CSAKWVTGTEAFF. The CDR3 DNA sequence: TGCAGTGCTAAATGGGTAACGGGCACTGAAGCTTTCTTT.